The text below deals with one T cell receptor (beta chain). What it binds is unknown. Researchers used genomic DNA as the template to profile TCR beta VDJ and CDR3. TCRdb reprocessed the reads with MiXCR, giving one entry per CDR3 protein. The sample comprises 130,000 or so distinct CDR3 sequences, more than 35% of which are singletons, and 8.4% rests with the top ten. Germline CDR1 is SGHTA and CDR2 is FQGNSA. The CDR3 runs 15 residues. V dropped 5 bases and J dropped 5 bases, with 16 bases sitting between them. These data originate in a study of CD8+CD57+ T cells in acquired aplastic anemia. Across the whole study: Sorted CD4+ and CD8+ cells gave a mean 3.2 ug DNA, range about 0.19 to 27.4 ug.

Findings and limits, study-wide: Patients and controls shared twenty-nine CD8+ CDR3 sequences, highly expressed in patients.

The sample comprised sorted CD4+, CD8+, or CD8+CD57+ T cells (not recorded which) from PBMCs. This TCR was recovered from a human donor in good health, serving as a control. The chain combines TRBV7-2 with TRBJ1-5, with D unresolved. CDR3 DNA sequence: TGTGCCAGCAGCGCTCGGGGAGGTCGTGATCAGCCCCAGCATTTT. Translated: CASSARGGRDQPQHF.